Listed below are T cell receptor beta chains from one sample, sequenced in a study of blood T cell repertoires in COVID-19. Sequenced by immunoSEQ multiplex PCR; TCRdb stores in-frame clones only, minus some. The sample yields 220,000 or so clones, about four fifths seen once. Material: PBMCs or T cells enriched from blood (not recorded which). The receptors stem from a woman aged 40 to 55 with acute COVID-19. Both conserved end residues are part of each CDR3. The order of the fields is CDR3 length, V gene, clone size, CDR3 protein. Not every row has a clone size; where given, it reads once, few, many or a size class.

len: 15
v_gene: TRBV10-1
abundance: NA
CDR3aa: CASSDHIGMDQPQHF

len: 16
v_gene: TRBV5-5
abundance: NA
CDR3aa: CASRIARGSSYNEQFF

len: 15
v_gene: TRBV10-1
abundance: NA
CDR3aa: CASSESVSNRDEQYF

len: 12
v_gene: TRBV19
abundance: NA
CDR3aa: CASNTVGTEAFF

len: 15
v_gene: TRBV6-6
abundance: few
CDR3aa: CASSLAGGYTDTQYF

len: 14
v_gene: TRBV6-2/TRBV6-3
abundance: NA
CDR3aa: CASSYGRGPDTQYF

len: 14
v_gene: TRBV2
abundance: NA
CDR3aa: CASSGDSSGNTIYF

len: 13
v_gene: TRBV19
abundance: NA
CDR3aa: CASSIVSGDEQFF

len: 15
v_gene: TRBV6-5
abundance: NA
CDR3aa: CASNTGGAGNQPQHF

len: 14
v_gene: TRBV30
abundance: NA
CDR3aa: CAWKVDRVSGGYTF

len: 18
v_gene: TRBV5-1
abundance: NA
CDR3aa: CASSLVNRESSYNSPLHF

len: 16
v_gene: TRBV27
abundance: NA
CDR3aa: CASSLGDRGRNYGYTF

len: 17
v_gene: TRBV5-1
abundance: NA
CDR3aa: CASSLGLGSGRAYEQYF

len: 15
v_gene: TRBV18
abundance: NA
CDR3aa: CASSPLGQGGDTQYF

len: 17
v_gene: TRBV9
abundance: NA
CDR3aa: CASSVVQSGGWSTEAFF

len: 12
v_gene: TRBV29-1
abundance: once
CDR3aa: CSVDRGDYGYTF

len: 14
v_gene: TRBV10-3
abundance: NA
CDR3aa: CAISEVGQRYGYTF

len: 14
v_gene: TRBV7-3
abundance: NA
CDR3aa: CASSLEGNTGELFF

len: 14
v_gene: TRBV4-1
abundance: NA
CDR3aa: CASSQAAVNYGYTF

len: 16
v_gene: TRBV30
abundance: NA
CDR3aa: CAWIGLAGDWGETQYF

len: 14
v_gene: TRBV6-5
abundance: NA
CDR3aa: CASSYSSTGNTIYF

len: 14
v_gene: TRBV19
abundance: NA
CDR3aa: CASNNRGANEKLFF

len: 13
v_gene: TRBV3-1/TRBV3-2
abundance: NA
CDR3aa: CASSPEARGGYTF

len: 18
v_gene: TRBV2
abundance: NA
CDR3aa: CASSALGTQTLSYNEQFF

len: 14
v_gene: TRBV7-8
abundance: NA
CDR3aa: CASSSRGSHMGYTF

len: 16
v_gene: TRBV20-1
abundance: NA
CDR3aa: CSASDPRQGTNTEAFF

len: 12
v_gene: TRBV6-5
abundance: NA
CDR3aa: CAITRSSYEQYF

len: 11
v_gene: TRBV20-1
abundance: NA
CDR3aa: CSGTSERTQYF

len: 16
v_gene: TRBV19
abundance: few
CDR3aa: CASSKQGAQGNSPLHF

len: 16
v_gene: TRBV30
abundance: NA
CDR3aa: CAWRPPARVNTGELFF

len: 14
v_gene: TRBV11-1
abundance: NA
CDR3aa: CASSLARAESEQFF

len: 14
v_gene: TRBV24-1
abundance: NA
CDR3aa: CAIGPGHRNYGYTF

len: 16
v_gene: TRBV5-4
abundance: NA
CDR3aa: CASSPGQGAVNSPLHF

len: 14
v_gene: TRBV11-2
abundance: NA
CDR3aa: CASSLDLGTGEAFF

len: 18
v_gene: TRBV15
abundance: NA
CDR3aa: CATSGRGTSGTAYNEQFF

len: 14
v_gene: TRBV13
abundance: NA
CDR3aa: CASSNRARNYGYTF